A selection of T cell receptor beta chains follows, all from one sample in a study of PD-1 blockade in classical Hodgkin lymphoma. Method: immunoSEQ multiplex PCR; TCRdb's copy keeps in-frame clones and lacks some. The table shows over 15,000 clones, with about 80% occurring only once. Sequenced here: peripheral blood mononuclear cells (PBMCs), sampled before the fourth cycle of nivolumab. The receptors were sampled from a human donor with classical Hodgkin lymphoma. The CDR3 runs from the conserved cysteine through the conserved F or W. The D gene is left open where the match is weak. A clone size is listed for some rows: how often the clone was seen (once, few, many), or a class if it is expanded.

V gene	clone size	J gene	D gene	CDR3 protein	CDR3 DNA
TRBV5-1	-	TRBJ2-7	-	CASSLVSGGGHEQYF	TGCGCCAGCAGCTTGGTTTCTGGGGGCGGACACGAGCAGTACTTC
TRBV7-8	-	TRBJ1-6	-	CASSLDGSRTSPLHF	TGTGCCAGCAGCTTAGATGGTAGCCGAACTTCACCCCTCCACTTT
TRBV6-5	-	TRBJ2-1	-	CASRFQSYNEQFF	TGTGCCAGCAGGTTCCAGTCCTACAATGAGCAGTTCTTC
TRBV2	-	TRBJ1-2	-	CASKAIGSYGYTF	TGTGCCAGCAAGGCGATTGGTAGCTATGGCTACACCTTC
TRBV5-1	once	TRBJ2-2	TRBD1	CASRPGTANTGELFF	TGCGCCAGCAGGCCCGGGACAGCCAACACCGGGGAGCTGTTTTTT
TRBV5-1	-	TRBJ1-1	-	CASSLVVGDWEDTEAFF	TGCGCCAGCAGCTTGGTGGTAGGGGATTGGGAGGACACTGAAGCTTTCTTT
TRBV7-9	-	TRBJ2-7	TRBD1	CASSSSGQGYEQYF	TGTGCCAGCAGCTCCTCGGGACAGGGTTACGAGCAGTACTTC
TRBV5-1	-	TRBJ2-7	TRBD1	CASSLDRTYEQYF	TGCGCCAGCAGCCTGGACAGGACCTACGAGCAGTACTTC
TRBV5-1	-	TRBJ1-1	-	CASSDLGGTEAFF	TGCGCCAGCAGCGATCTGGGGGGCACTGAAGCTTTCTTT
TRBV6-5	-	TRBJ1-1	-	CASSYLGAGKNTEAFF	TGTGCCAGCAGTTACCTCGGGGCCGGAAAGAACACTGAAGCTTTCTTT
TRBV5-1	-	TRBJ2-5	-	CASSFGVGETQYF	TGCGCCAGCAGCTTTGGGGTGGGGGAGACCCAGTACTTC
TRBV13	-	TRBJ2-2	-	CASSPFAVQGTNTGELFF	TGTGCCAGCAGCCCCTTTGCTGTGCAGGGGACGAACACCGGGGAGCTGTTTTTT
TRBV9	-	TRBJ2-2	-	CASSVATNTGELFF	TGTGCCAGCAGCGTAGCTACGAACACCGGGGAGCTGTTTTTT
TRBV6-4	once	TRBJ2-1	-	CASSVLPSSSYNEQFF	TGTGCCAGCAGTGTGCTGCCTTCGAGCTCCTACAATGAGCAGTTCTTC
TRBV19	-	TRBJ1-2	-	CASSIDPPGEGGGYTF	TGTGCCAGTAGTATAGATCCCCCAGGGGAAGGCGGTGGCTACACCTTC
TRBV7-9	once	TRBJ1-1	-	CASRADRPRTEAFF	TGTGCCAGCAGAGCGGACAGACCGAGGACTGAAGCTTTCTTT